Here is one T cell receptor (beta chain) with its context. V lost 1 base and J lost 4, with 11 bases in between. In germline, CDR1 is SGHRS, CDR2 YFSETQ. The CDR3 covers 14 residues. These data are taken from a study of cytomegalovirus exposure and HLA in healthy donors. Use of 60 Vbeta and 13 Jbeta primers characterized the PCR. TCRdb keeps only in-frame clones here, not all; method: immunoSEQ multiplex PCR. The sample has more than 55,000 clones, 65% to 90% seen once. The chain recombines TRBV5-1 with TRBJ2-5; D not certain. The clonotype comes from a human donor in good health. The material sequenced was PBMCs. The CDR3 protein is CASSLSRVLETQYF. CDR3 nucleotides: TGCGCCAGCAGCTTGTCTCGGGTCCTAGAGACCCAGTACTTC. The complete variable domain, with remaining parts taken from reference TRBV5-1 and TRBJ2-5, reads KAGVTQTPRYLIKTRGQQVTLSCSPISGHRSVSWYQQTPGQGLQFLFEYFSETQRNKGNFPGRFSGRQFSNSRSEMNVSTLELGDSALYLCASSLSRVLETQYFGPGTRLLVL.